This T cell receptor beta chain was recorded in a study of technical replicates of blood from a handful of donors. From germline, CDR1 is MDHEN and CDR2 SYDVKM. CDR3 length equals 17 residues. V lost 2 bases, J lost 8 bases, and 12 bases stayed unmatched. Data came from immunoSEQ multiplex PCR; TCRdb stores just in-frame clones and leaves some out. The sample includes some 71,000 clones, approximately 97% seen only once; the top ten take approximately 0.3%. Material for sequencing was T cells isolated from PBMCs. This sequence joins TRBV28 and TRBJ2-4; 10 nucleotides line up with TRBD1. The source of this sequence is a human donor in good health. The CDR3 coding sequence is TGTGCCAGCAGTTTACATACCGGGACAGGGGATGCTGACATTCAGTACTTC. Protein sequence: CASSLHTGTGDADIQYF.